This passage covers 30 T cell receptor beta chains from one sample sequenced in a study of blood T cell repertoires in COVID-19. Libraries were prepared by immunoSEQ multiplex PCR; TCRdb keeps only in-frame clonotypes and omits some of them. Among around 320,000 clones listed, about nine tenths were seen once. Sequencing was performed on peripheral blood. Receptor source: a man aged 18-30 years with active or convalescent COVID-19.

The rearrangement joins TRBV29-1 to TRBJ2-5; 7 nucleotides line up with TRBD1. The germline V gene has CDR1 SQVTM and CDR2 ANQGSEA. The V and J ends lost 8 bases and 5 bases, in that order; junction bases with no gene match: 11. The CDR3 contains 13 residues. CDR3 loop: CSTLGTARETQYF. As DNA, the CDR3 is TGCAGCACCCTCGGGACAGCTAGGGAGACCCAGTACTTC.

The genes are TRBV21-1 and TRBJ1-1. TRBV21-1 has pseudogene status. The CDR3 has 14 amino acids. DNA of the CDR3: TGTGCCAGCAGCAAGGGCACCCCGGGGGCTGAAGCTTTCTTT. Its protein product is CASSKGTPGAEAFF.

The chain links TRBV27 to TRBJ1-1; 8 positions agree with TRBD1. The CDR3 runs to 16 residues. Trimming took 6 bases from V and 6 from J; bases not matched to a gene: 15. Germline CDR1 is MNHEY and CDR2 is SMNVEV (reference sequence). Written as DNA, the CDR3 is TGTGCCAGCAGCATTGAGGGCAGGGGGCGCTGGGCTGAAGCTTTCTTT. This gives the protein CASSIEGRGRWAEAFF.

The chain joins TRBV10-3 to TRBJ2-3; TRBD1 matches 7 bases. Per germline, CDR1 ENHRY and CDR2 SYGVKD. The CDR3 extends over 13 amino acids. The J segment lost 2 bases and the V segment lost 11 bases, leaving 7 bases of the junction unmatched. The CDR3 sequence: CAARDRDTDTQYF. The CDR3 nucleotides are TGTGCCGCCCGGGACAGAGACACAGATACGCAGTATTTT.

The chain has TRBV28 and TRBJ2-3; TRBD2 matches at 7 bases. This CDR3 region has 14 residues. CDR1 is MDHEN, CDR2 SYDVKM, per germline. After removal of 2 bases from V and 4 bases from J, the junction contained 3 bases not matched to a gene. The CDR3 spells CASSLAGAADTQYF. In DNA form, the CDR3 reads TGTGCCAGCAGTTTAGCGGGAGCGGCAGATACGCAGTATTTT. Full variable domain (missing parts from reference TRBV28 and TRBJ2-3): DVKVTQSSRYLVKRTGEKVFLECVQDMDHENMFWYRQDPGLGLRLIYFSYDVKMKEKGDIPEGYSVSREKKERFSLILESASTNQTSMYLCASSLAGAADTQYFGPGTRLTVL.

The chain joins TRBV18 to TRBJ2-7, with 10 bases matching TRBD1. Trimming cost V 4 bases and J 6 bases; bases outside gene matches: 6. The CDR3 covers 14 residues. CDR1 is KGHSH, CDR2 LQKENI, per germline. CDR3 amino acids: CASSQGQGIVEQYF. CDR3 sequence (DNA): TGTGCCAGCTCACAGGGACAGGGGATTGTCGAGCAGTACTTC.

The chain couples TRBV12-3 or TRBV12-4 to TRBJ1-2, with D unclear. Trimming removed 3 bases at V and 2 bases at J, with 7 bases between. This CDR3 is built from 13 residues. The CDR3 spells CASSFSGNYGYTF. In DNA form, the CDR3 reads TGTGCCAGCAGTTTTTCGGGGAACTATGGCTACACCTTC.

The chain couples TRBV10-2 to TRBJ2-1; D perhaps matches TRBD2 (6 bases). Trimming left V 4 bases short and J 0 bases short, with 10 bases between. The CDR3 is 15 amino acids. Germline-derived CDR1 and CDR2 are WSHSY and SAAADI. The CDR3 DNA reads as TGCGCCAGCAGTGGAGGCGGGGCCTCCTACAATGAGCAGTTCTTC. Its translation: CASSGGGASYNEQFF.

The V gene is TRBV6-5, the J gene TRBJ1-1, with 12 bases aligning to TRBD1. After removal of 0 bases from V and 4 bases from J, the junction contained 0 bases not matched to a gene. This CDR3 spans 15 amino acids. CDR1 and CDR2 from the germline V gene are MNHEY and SVGAGI. CDR3 coding DNA: TGTGCCAGCAGTTACTCGGGACAGGGGGCCACTGAAGCTTTCTTT. Protein product: CASSYSGQGATEAFF.

The chain couples TRBV12-5 to TRBJ2-5; D is possibly TRBD2 (5 bases). Germline CDR1 and CDR2: LGHNT and FRNRAP. Between the trimmed V and J ends, which lost 7 bases and 5 bases, there was a span of 17 bases. The CDR3 covers 14 residues. The chain's CDR3 is CASAPLAREETQYF. The CDR3 DNA reads TGTGCTAGTGCTCCCTTAGCGAGGGAGGAGACCCAGTACTTC.

This rearrangement joins TRBV7-2 to TRBJ1-3; the D is unclear. Germline CDR1 is SGHTA and CDR2 is FQGNSA. The CDR3 runs to 15 residues. The V end lost 1 base, the J end lost 0 bases, and 7 bases lay between the germline ends. The CDR3 region is CASSLDPSSGNTIYF. The DNA of the CDR3 is TGTGCCAGCAGCTTAGACCCGAGCTCTGGAAACACCATATATTTT.

This clone has only one observation. The chain employs TRBV5-1 and TRBJ1-3, with D unclear. The CDR3 totals 14 residues. Germline assignment: CDR1 SGHRS and CDR2 YFSETQ. V shed 4 bases and J shed 9 bases, with 17 bases lying between them. The CDR3 is CASSADVVRGTIYF. The CDR3, as DNA: TGCGCCAGCAGCGCGGACGTCGTACGGGGCACCATATATTTT. The full variable domain, its missing parts supplied by reference TRBV5-1 and TRBJ1-3, is KAGVTQTPRYLIKTRGQQVTLSCSPISGHRSVSWYQQTPGQGLQFLFEYFSETQRNKGNFPGRFSGRQFSNSRSEMNVSTLELGDSALYLCASSADVVRGTIYFGEGSWLTVV.

This chain links TRBV3-1 (or the pseudogene TRBV3-2) with TRBJ2-3, with D possibly being TRBD1 (6 bases). CDR1 is LGHDT and CDR2 is YNNKEL in the germline V gene (reference sequence). The CDR3 is 16 residues long. V lost 1 base, J lost 3 bases, and 14 bases lay in between. In nucleotides, the CDR3 is TGTGCCAGCAGCCAAGGGGGGCAGGGGTGGACAGATACGCAGTATTTT. Its protein product is CASSQGGQGWTDTQYF.

The V gene is TRBV7-9, the J gene TRBJ2-1, with D perhaps TRBD2 (6 bases). Germline V gene lookup returns CDR1 SEHNR and CDR2 FQNEAQ (reference sequence). The CDR3 consists of 15 residues. V was trimmed by 2 bases and J by 1 base, leaving 9 bases between them. The CDR3 region is CASSLRRESYNEQFF. The CDR3 coding sequence is TGTGCCAGCAGCTTAAGGAGGGAATCCTACAATGAGCAGTTCTTC.

This sequence joins TRBV7-2 and TRBJ2-5, with 8 positions matching TRBD1. The CDR3 is made up of 14 amino acids. Per germline, CDR1 SGHTA and CDR2 FQGNSA. V gave up 5 bases and J gave up 5 bases; unmatched junction bases: 7. CDR3 nucleotide sequence: TGTGCCAGCAGCGCGCGACAGGGGTGGGAGACCCAGTACTTC. Translation: CASSARQGWETQYF.

The chain links TRBV19 to TRBJ1-5; possible D gene TRBD1, 5 bases. Germline V lookup: CDR1 LNHDA, CDR2 SQIVND (reference sequence). Trimming removed 7 bases at V and 3 bases at J, with 16 bases between. CDR3 length: 15 amino acids. CDR3 DNA sequence: TGTGCCAGTACCCCGCTTCAAGGGGTCAATCAGCCCCAGCATTTT. It specifies CASTPLQGVNQPQHF.

This sequence joins TRBV7-8 and TRBJ1-1; 10 bases map to TRBD1. The V and J ends lost 4 bases and 5 bases, in that order; junction bases with no gene match: 7. Germline V gives CDR1 SGHVS, CDR2 FQNEAQ. The CDR3 loop spans 15 amino acids. The CDR3: CASSSTGTGETEAFF. The CDR3 nucleotides read TGTGCCAGCAGCTCGACCGGGACAGGGGAGACTGAAGCTTTCTTT.

This CDR3 is CASSPGLSNTEAFF. CDR3 nucleotides: TGTGCCAGCAGCCCGGGACTTTCGAACACTGAAGCTTTCTTT. The chain links TRBV11-2 to TRBJ1-1; possible D gene TRBD1, 5 bases. The CDR3 extends over 14 amino acids. Germline CDR1 and CDR2: SGHAT and FQNNGV. The V end was cut by 5 bases, the J end by 1 base, with 11 bases between. Complete variable domain (other parts from reference TRBV11-2 and TRBJ1-1): EAGVAQSPRYKIIEKRQSVAFWCNPISGHATLYWYQQILGQGPKLLIQFQNNGVVDDSQLPKDRFSAERLKGVDSTLKIQPAKLEDSAVYLCASSPGLSNTEAFFGQGTRLTVV.

The chain is built from TRBV28 and TRBJ1-1, with D unresolved. V gave up 11 bases and J gave up 0 bases, with 7 bases separating them. Germline CDR1 MDHEN, CDR2 SYDVKM. The CDR3 extends over 11 amino acids. The CDR3 DNA is TGTGCCCTAAAGATGAACACTGAAGCTTTCTTT. It yields the protein CALKMNTEAFF.

The CDR3 nucleotides are TGCAGCGTACGGACAGGGGGCAACTATGGCTACACCTTC. It codes for CSVRTGGNYGYTF. The chain couples TRBV29-1 to TRBJ1-2; 11 bases fit TRBD1. The CDR3 sequence is 13 residues long. With V trimmed by 6 bases and J by 2 bases, 2 bases remained unmatched. The germline V gene has CDR1 SQVTM and CDR2 ANQGSEA.

The V and J genes are TRBV6-6 and TRBJ1-2; 7 positions match TRBD1. Trimming cost V 5 bases and J 3 bases; bases outside gene matches: 9. The CDR3 runs 15 residues. Germline loops: CDR1 MNHNY, CDR2 SVGAGI (reference sequence). The CDR3 here is CASSDPTGWDYGYTF. In DNA form, the CDR3 reads TGTGCCAGCAGTGACCCGACAGGGTGGGACTATGGCTACACCTTC.

Comments on this clone: Other DNA sequences in the same sample also yield this CDR3. The CDR3 spells CASSLQGAYEQYF. The CDR3 DNA sequence: TGTGCCAGCAGTTTACAGGGGGCCTACGAGCAGTACTTC. The gene calls are TRBV12-3 or TRBV12-4 and TRBJ2-7; 7 bases align to TRBD1. This CDR3 region has 13 residues. J gave up 2 bases and V 2 bases, and 0 bases lay outside the gene matches.

The V gene is TRBV11-2, the J gene TRBJ2-3; D remains unclear. V gave up 5 bases and J gave up 6 bases, with 21 bases separating them. CDR1 is SGHAT, CDR2 FQNNGV, per germline. There are 16 residues in the CDR3. DNA for the CDR3: TGTGCCAGCAGCCCGATATTGTTTGCGGCACTTGATACGCAGTATTTT. It encodes CASSPILFAALDTQYF.

This chain joins TRBV7-2 and TRBJ1-2; D may be TRBD1 (6 bases). Germline V gives CDR1 SGHTA, CDR2 FQGNSA. This CDR3 is 11 amino acids long. Trimming removed 10 bases from V and 11 bases from J, with 17 bases in between. The CDR3, as DNA: TGTGCCAACCTATTGGGGGGGCGATACACCTTC. This codes for CANLLGGRYTF.

As DNA, the CDR3 is TGTGCCAGCAGCTTAGACAGGGGTAGTAGCGTGCAGTACTTC. Translated, it gives CASSLDRGSSVQYF. The chain has TRBV11-2 and TRBJ2-7, with a possible D match to TRBD1 (6 bases). Per germline, CDR1 SGHAT and CDR2 FQNNGV. Trimming took 0 bases from V and 9 from J, leaving 15 bases between them. The CDR3 totals 14 residues. The entire variable domain, with the rest obtained from reference TRBV11-2 and TRBJ2-7, is as follows: EAGVAQSPRYKIIEKRQSVAFWCNPISGHATLYWYQQILGQGPKLLIQFQNNGVVDDSQLPKDRFSAERLKGVDSTLKIQPAKLEDSAVYLCASSLDRGSSVQYFGPGTRLTVT.

V usage is TRBV5-5 and J usage is TRBJ1-4; 7 bases map to TRBD1. Germline loops: CDR1 SGHKS, CDR2 YYEKEE (reference sequence). Trimming took 3 bases from V and 2 from J; bases not matched to a gene: 1. This CDR3 is 14 amino acids long. The CDR3 nucleotides read TGTGCCAGCAGCTCGGGACAGACTAATGAAAAACTGTTTTTT. Its translation: CASSSGQTNEKLFF.

The rearrangement links TRBV19 to TRBJ2-1; D unclear. V was cut by 1 base and J by 3 bases, with 13 bases left in between. The V gene's germline CDR1 is LNHDA and CDR2 SQIVND (reference sequence). This CDR3 region has 16 residues. Here the CDR3 DNA reads TGTGCCAGTAGTATAGGTGCGAGTTACTTCTACAATGAGCAGTTCTTC. It translates to CASSIGASYFYNEQFF.

V and J are TRBV4-2 and TRBJ2-7, with D hard to call. In germline, CDR1 is LGHNA, CDR2 YNFKEQ. Deletions cut 1 base from V and 7 bases from J, with 14 bases between. The CDR3 length is 14 residues. CDR3 nucleotides: TGTGCCAGCAGCCAAGCGAGGCTCCACTTGGAGCAGTACTTC. This gives the protein CASSQARLHLEQYF.

The chain couples TRBV5-6 to TRBJ1-1; a weak D match, TRBD1 (6 bases). The V gene's germline CDR1 is SGHDT and CDR2 YYEEEE. The CDR3 length is 17 residues. Trimming removed 4 bases from V and 0 bases from J, with 19 bases in between. CDR3 coding DNA: TGTGCCAGCAGCCTATACAGGGACCCATTCTTGAACACTGAAGCTTTCTTT. This translates into CASSLYRDPFLNTEAFF. Full variable domain (outside the CDR3, taken from reference TRBV5-6 and TRBJ1-1): DAGVTQSPTHLIKTRGQQVTLRCSPKSGHDTVSWYQQALGQGPQFIFQYYEEEERQRGNFPDRFSGHQFPNYSSELNVNALLLGDSALYLCASSLYRDPFLNTEAFFGQGTRLTVV.

The V call is TRBV28, the J call TRBJ1-1; D is unclear. The CDR3 covers 15 residues. Deletions cut 2 bases from V and 0 bases from J, with 10 bases between. Germline assignment: CDR1 MDHEN and CDR2 SYDVKM. The CDR3 DNA reads TGTGCCAGCAGTTTAGGCGGTCCTATGAACACTGAAGCTTTCTTT. Protein product: CASSLGGPMNTEAFF.